This T cell receptor (beta chain) was observed in a study of T cell changes during pregnancy in multiple sclerosis. This clone has a handful of counts. In germline, CDR1 is GTSNPN, CDR2 SVGIG (reference sequence). The CDR3 runs to 12 residues. V was pared by 5 bases and J by 1 base, with 8 bases between. Sequenced by immunoSEQ multiplex PCR; TCRdb stores in-frame clones only, minus some. The sample lists some 69,000 clones, roughly 88% occurring once. Source: peripheral blood, taken in the second trimester of pregnancy. This TCR came from a female donor in good health, enrolled as a control in a pregnancy study. The J gene is TRBJ1-1, the V gene TRBV30; D gene uncertain. CDR3 sequence reads: CAWGPQNTEAFF. CDR3 DNA: TGTGCCTGGGGCCCGCAGAACACTGAAGCTTTCTTT.